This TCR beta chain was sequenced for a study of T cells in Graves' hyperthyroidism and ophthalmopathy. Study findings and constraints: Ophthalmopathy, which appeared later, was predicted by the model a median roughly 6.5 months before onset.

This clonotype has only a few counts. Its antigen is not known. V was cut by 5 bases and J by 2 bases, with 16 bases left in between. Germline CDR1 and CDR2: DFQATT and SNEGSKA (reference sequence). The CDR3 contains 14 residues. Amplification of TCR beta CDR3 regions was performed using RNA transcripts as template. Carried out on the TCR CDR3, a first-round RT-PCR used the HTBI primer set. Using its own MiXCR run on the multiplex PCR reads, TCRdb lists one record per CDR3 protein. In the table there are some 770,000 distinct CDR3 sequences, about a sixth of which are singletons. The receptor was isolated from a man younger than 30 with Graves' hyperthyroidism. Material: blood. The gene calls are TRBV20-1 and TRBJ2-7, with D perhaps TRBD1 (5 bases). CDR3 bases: TGCAGTGCTTCTGCCGAGACAGCAACCTACGAGCAGTACTTC. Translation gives CSASAETATYEQYF.